This TCR beta chain was documented in a study of early T cells in non-severe SARS-CoV-2 infection. In its sample, this clonotype was seen many times. The V and J ends lost 7 bases and 4 bases, in that order; junction bases with no gene match: 5. The CDR3 extends over 13 amino acids. CDR1 SEHNR and CDR2 FQNEAQ come from the germline V gene (reference sequence). Each CDR3 protein is one row after TCRdb ran MiXCR on the 5' RACE reads. This table has over 60,000 distinct CDR3 sequences, around 9.1% appearing once. Sequences were derived from whole blood, sampled at baseline. The rearrangement links TRBV7-9 to TRBJ1-1; TRBD1 matches 8 bases. The sequence was obtained from an adult who was a healthcare worker with PCR-confirmed SARS-CoV-2 infection or an uninfected control (not recorded which). The chain's CDR3 is CASTFDRGTEAFF. The CDR3 nucleotides read TGTGCCAGCACCTTCGACAGGGGCACTGAAGCTTTCTTT.